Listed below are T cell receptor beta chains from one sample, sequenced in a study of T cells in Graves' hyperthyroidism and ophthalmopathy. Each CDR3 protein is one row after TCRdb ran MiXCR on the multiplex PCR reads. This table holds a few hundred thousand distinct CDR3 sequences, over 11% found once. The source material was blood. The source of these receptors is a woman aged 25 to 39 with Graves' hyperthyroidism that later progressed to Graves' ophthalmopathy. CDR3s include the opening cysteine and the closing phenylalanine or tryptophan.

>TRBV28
CASSFVLGGGELFF
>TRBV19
CASRDNLQETQYF
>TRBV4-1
CASSQESGTRETQYF
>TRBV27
CASSPGRAYNEQFF
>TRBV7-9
CASSFGGGGGELFF
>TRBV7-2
CASTIWGDPDGNAGRGEAFF
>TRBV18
CASSPPAGDETQYF
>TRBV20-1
CSATSGRDGDTQYF
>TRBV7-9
CASSPRIMTADEQFF
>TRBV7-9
CASSQEQGVSRGYTF
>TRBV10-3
CATVAGGSSYEQYF
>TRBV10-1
CASSEGTGGEQYF
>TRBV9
CASSVSGRTDTQYF
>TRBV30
CAWSPGVGYDEAFF
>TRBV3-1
CASSQESGTAKYEQYF
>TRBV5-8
CASSLGPQGIGEKLFF
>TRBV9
CASSSEREVTYEQYF
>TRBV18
CASSPSVEAFF
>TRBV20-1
CSARDDWEGAYEQYF
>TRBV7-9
CASSYSLGQSATEQYF
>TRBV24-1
CATSDFRGLGAGETQYF
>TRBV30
CAWTRITGTGNTIYF
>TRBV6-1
CASSTGPGGTYEQYF
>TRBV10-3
CAITSSYYEQYF
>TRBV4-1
CASSHNRVTEAFF
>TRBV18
CASSPSSAKEQYF
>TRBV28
CASSPADRLAGGQEQYF
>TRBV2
CASSEVAGGYNEQFF
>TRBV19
CASRTGSATNEELFF
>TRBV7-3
CAGSLASGGSADTQYF
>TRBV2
CASIGTPGNEQFF
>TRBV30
CAWSVGLVSGEQFF
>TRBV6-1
CASSGLAGDPYNEQFF
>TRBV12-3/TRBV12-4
CASSLTASNTEAFF
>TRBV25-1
CASSELGQGASYGYTF
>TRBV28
CASSSLAGGLNEQFF
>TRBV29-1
CSVQTDSYEQYF
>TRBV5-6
CASSWRLAPYNEQFF
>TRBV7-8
CASSLDGGPEAFF
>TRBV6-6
CASSYFFRGRNTEAFF
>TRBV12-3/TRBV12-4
CASRPGLAYDEQFF
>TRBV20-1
CSARDDLGRRTDTQYF
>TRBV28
CASRTSGVDTQYF
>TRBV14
CASSQESGVRYEQYF
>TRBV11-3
CASSLGGLNYGYTF
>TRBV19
CASSTWDRGSNTEAFF
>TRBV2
CASSRTGSYNEQFF
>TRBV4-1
CASSQDLGAGAPYEQYF
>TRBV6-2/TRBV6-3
CASSWDGPNYEQYF
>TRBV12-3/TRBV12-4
CASSFSDGAYEQYF
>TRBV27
CASSPKRTGGGYTF
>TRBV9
CASSAGGQIYGYTF